What follows are 21 T cell receptor beta chains derived from one specimen sequenced in a study of identical twins. TCRdb processed the 5' RACE reads anew with MiXCR; each CDR3 protein has one entry. The table records 400,000 to 500,000 distinct CDR3 sequences, around 20% of them present only once. The material sequenced was naive T cells sorted from blood. Every receptor here comes from a man in his fifties or sixties in good health.

This clonotype has a count of ten or more. This chain joins TRBV7-2 and TRBJ1-1; D is perhaps TRBD1 (6 bases). CDR3 size: 16 residues. Germline V lookup: CDR1 SGHTA, CDR2 FQGNSA. Trimming took off 2 bases at V and 2 bases at J, with 15 bases between the two ends. The DNA for the CDR3 is TGTGCCAGCAGCTTATTGGCAGGGACAACTAACACTGAAGCTTTCTTT. It specifies CASSLLAGTTNTEAFF.

This chain connects TRBV7-2 to TRBJ1-3; TRBD1 aligns across 7 bases. V trimming: 5 bases; J trimming: 0 bases; junction bases outside the gene matches: 7. Germline CDR1 is SGHTA and CDR2 is FQGNSA. The CDR3 extends over 16 amino acids. CDR3: CASSPQAGGSGNTIYF. DNA for the CDR3: TGTGCCAGCAGCCCCCAGGCAGGGGGCTCTGGAAACACCATATATTTT.

This clonotype was observed at least ten times. The chain employs TRBV6-5 and TRBJ1-5; D is ambiguous. The CDR3 length is 14 residues. Trimming took 3 bases from V and 1 from J, leaving 7 bases between them. CDR1 is MNHEY, CDR2 SVGAGI, per germline. CDR3 bases: TGTGCCAGCAGTTATCGCAGGAGCAATCAGCCCCAGCATTTT. Its translation is CASSYRRSNQPQHF.

The chain carries TRBV12-3 or TRBV12-4 and TRBJ1-2, with 7 bases aligning to TRBD1. The CDR3 extends over 14 amino acids. V gave up 4 bases and J gave up 0 bases; unmatched junction bases: 2. This chain's CDR3 is CASSSTGSNYGYTF. The CDR3 nucleotides are TGTGCCAGCAGTTCGACAGGGTCTAACTATGGCTACACCTTC.

The table lists this clonotype with a few counts. The chain carries TRBV11-1 and TRBJ1-1; D may be TRBD1 (5 bases). This CDR3 has 14 residues. The germline V and J ends were trimmed by 5 bases and 4 bases, with 14 bases remaining between them. Per germline, CDR1 SGHAT and CDR2 FQDESV (reference sequence). In DNA, the CDR3 is TGTGCCAGCAGCCTCCGGGTTGGGGGCACTGAAGCTTTCTTT. Translating it yields CASSLRVGGTEAFF.

The chain joins TRBV20-1 to TRBJ2-2; 15 positions match TRBD2. The CDR3 spans 14 residues. The J segment lost 5 bases and the V segment lost 8 bases, leaving 3 bases of the junction unmatched. Looked up from germline, CDR1 is DFQATT and CDR2 is SNEGSKA (reference sequence). The chain's CDR3 is CSSGLAGGTGELFF. DNA for the CDR3: TGCAGTTCAGGACTAGCGGGGGGGACCGGGGAGCTGTTTTTT.

This clonotype was picked up many times. The chain uses TRBV6-1 and TRBJ2-7, with D perhaps TRBD2 (5 bases). Germline V lookup: CDR1 MNHNS, CDR2 SASEGT. CDR3 size: 15 residues. The germline V and J ends were trimmed by 6 bases and 2 bases, with 17 bases remaining between them. The CDR3 bases are TGTGCCAGCAGGGAGTCGGGAACGGGCCCCTACGAGCAGTACTTC. It translates to CASRESGTGPYEQYF.

This rearrangement joins TRBV19 to TRBJ2-1, with no clear D. The CDR3 covers 13 residues. V gave up 2 bases and J gave up 3 bases, with 5 bases separating them. Germline CDR1 reads LNHDA; CDR2 reads SQIVND (reference sequence). In DNA form, the CDR3 reads TGTGCCAGTAGTATATTTGACTACAATGAGCAGTTCTTC. Its protein is CASSIFDYNEQFF.

The rearrangement links TRBV12-3 or TRBV12-4 to TRBJ1-1; 7 positions match TRBD1. This CDR3 contains 14 residues. J gave up 7 bases and V 6 bases, and 11 bases lay outside the gene matches. The CDR3 reads CASRPQGNNGEAFF. CDR3 sequence (DNA): TGTGCCAGCAGGCCACAGGGGAATAATGGTGAAGCTTTCTTT.

This clonotype came up a few times. This chain joins TRBV9 and TRBJ2-1; D is unresolved. This CDR3 is built from 14 residues. CDR1 and CDR2 from the germline V gene are SGDLS and YYNGEE. The V gene lost 0 bases and the J gene lost 9 bases, with 13 bases spanning the gap. CDR3 loop: CASSVGLVEIEQFF. The CDR3 region has the DNA TGTGCCAGCAGCGTAGGTCTAGTCGAGATTGAGCAGTTCTTC.

At least ten counts were recorded for this clonotype. This chain links TRBV6-2 or TRBV6-3 with TRBJ1-5; TRBD1 might be the D (6 bases). Trimming cost V 6 bases and J 0 bases, with 15 bases left between them. The CDR3 extends over 16 amino acids. Germline assignment: CDR1 MNHEY and CDR2 SVGEGT. The CDR3 DNA follows: TGTGCCAGCAGCCTCTGGGACACCGATAGCAATCAGCCCCAGCATTTT. The encoded protein is CASSLWDTDSNQPQHF.

This clonotype has at least ten counts. J is TRBJ1-2 and V is TRBV6-5, with 8 positions matching TRBD1. This CDR3 is built from 15 residues. J lost 3 bases, V lost 2 bases, and 5 bases had no gene match. Germline-derived CDR1 and CDR2 are MNHEY and SVGAGI. The CDR3 nucleotides are TGTGCCAGCAGTTACGATGGACAGGGTGACTATGGCTACACCTTC. This translates into CASSYDGQGDYGYTF.

For this clonotype: A much larger clonotype is one base distant, so this may be a read error. This chain links TRBV6-1 with TRBJ2-4; no clear D. The V and J ends lost 2 bases and 0 bases respectively, with 8 bases between them. Per germline, CDR1 MNHNS and CDR2 SASEGT. This CDR3 spans 15 amino acids. The CDR3 is CASSEIDLAKNIQYF. In DNA, the CDR3 is TGTGCCAGCAGTGAAATTGATCTAGCCAAAAACATTCAGTACTTC.

A remark on this clonotype: Given a much more abundant clone one base away, this may be a read error. The CDR3 is CASRFLAGVQETQYF. The CDR3 nucleotides are TGTGCCAGCAGGTTCCTAGCGGGGGTCCAAGAGACCCAGTACTTC. J is TRBJ2-5 and V is TRBV12-3 or TRBV12-4; 10 positions match TRBD2. This CDR3 contains 15 residues. With V trimmed by 6 bases and J by 1 base, 5 bases remained unmatched.

The chain is built from TRBV15 and TRBJ1-1; 12 positions agree with TRBD1. The CDR3 extends over 17 amino acids. Trimming at V came to 7 bases and at J to 1 base, leaving 10 bases not matched to a gene. Germline V gives CDR1 LNHNV, CDR2 YYDKDF (reference sequence). CDR3: CATNLPGQGARNTEAFF. The CDR3 nucleotides read TGTGCCACCAACTTACCGGGACAGGGGGCAAGGAACACTGAAGCTTTCTTT.

This clonotype has more than one count but fewer than ten. The V gene is TRBV5-1, the J gene TRBJ2-3; 7 bases map to TRBD1. Looked up from germline, CDR1 is SGHRS and CDR2 is YFSETQ. CDR3 length: 16 amino acids. V gave up 4 bases and J gave up 2 bases; unmatched junction bases: 10. CDR3: CASSRGTAGATDTQYF. As DNA, the CDR3 is TGCGCCAGCAGCCGAGGGACAGCAGGGGCCACAGATACGCAGTATTTT.

This chain links TRBV29-1 with TRBJ1-5, with D perhaps TRBD1 (6 bases). The CDR3 has 14 amino acids. The V end lost 7 bases, the J end lost 0 bases, and 13 bases lay between the germline ends. Germline V gene sequence: CDR1 SQVTM, CDR2 ANQGSEA. The CDR3 reads CSANTGYSNQPQHF. For the CDR3, the DNA is TGCAGCGCCAATACAGGGTATAGCAATCAGCCCCAGCATTTT.

This clonotype was seen at least ten times. J is TRBJ2-2 and V is TRBV27, with no clear D. This CDR3 has 14 residues. Germline-derived CDR1 and CDR2 are MNHEY and SMNVEV (reference sequence). Trimming pared 0 bases from V and 5 bases from J, leaving 7 bases between. CDR3 bases: TGTGCCAGCAGTTTATCTAGGCGGACCGGGGAGCTGTTTTTT. It specifies CASSLSRRTGELFF.

This clonotype was recorded a few times. The V gene is TRBV6-1, the J gene TRBJ1-5; possibly TRBD1 for D (5 bases). The CDR3 covers 14 residues. The germline V and J ends were trimmed by 7 bases and 6 bases, with 16 bases remaining between them. Germline assignment: CDR1 MNHNS and CDR2 SASEGT. In DNA, the CDR3 is TGTGCCAGCAATCCAGCAGGGTTGGGTCAGCCCCAGCATTTT. This sequence encodes CASNPAGLGQPQHF.

This clonotype has just a few counts. The rearrangement joins TRBV7-2 to TRBJ2-2; the D is unclear. Trimming left V 4 bases short and J 9 bases short, with 12 bases between. The CDR3 runs to 13 residues. Germline V gives CDR1 SGHTA, CDR2 FQGNSA. The CDR3 nucleotides are TGTGCCAGCAGCTCTTACATCAGCAGGGAGCTGTTTTTT. Residues: CASSSYISRELFF. The complete variable domain, with remaining parts taken from reference TRBV7-2 and TRBJ2-2, reads GAGVSQSPSNKVTEKGKDVELRCDPISGHTALYWYRQSLGQGLEFLIYFQGNSAPDKSGLPSDRFSAERTGGSVSTLTIQRTQQEDSAVYLCASSSYISRELFFGEGSRLTVL.

The table lists this clonotype with a few counts. V and J are TRBV20-1 and TRBJ2-7; D not resolved. The CDR3 totals 14 residues. V lost 0 bases, J lost 0 bases, and 9 bases lay in between. The V gene's germline CDR1 is DFQATT and CDR2 SNEGSKA (reference sequence). The CDR3 sequence: CSARDSGYSYEQYF. CDR3 DNA sequence: TGCAGTGCTAGAGATTCGGGTTACTCCTACGAGCAGTACTTC.